The clone carrying this T cell receptor beta chain was seen only a few times. This entry is derived from a study of blood T cells in healthy people across ages. Germline CDR1 SGHRS, CDR2 YFSETQ. The CDR3 has 15 residues. Trimming removed 2 bases at V and 1 base at J, with 11 bases between. Donors were healthy Caucasian individuals from Russia aged roughly 6 to 90. Together with a sample-barcoded 5' primer, a J-beta primer mix was included in a second PCR lasting roughly 6 to 12 cycles. Using its own MiXCR run on the 5' RACE reads, TCRdb lists one record per CDR3 protein. The top ten clones hold around 53% of a sample with 380,000 or so distinct CDR3 sequences, about 55% of them seen once.

This clonotype originated in a man aged 55 to 70 in good health. Sequencing input: blood. This chain uses TRBV5-1 with TRBJ2-3, with TRBD1 as a possible D gene (5 bases). CDR3 DNA: TGCGCCAGCAGCTTAAAAGTCAGGGGCACAGATACGCAGTATTTT. This gives the protein CASSLKVRGTDTQYF.